This T cell receptor beta chain emerged from a study of T cells in Graves' hyperthyroidism and ophthalmopathy. Using RNA transcripts as the source, TCR beta CDR3 regions were amplified. HTBI primers were used for first-round RT-PCR of the TCR CDR3. TCRdb reprocessed the multiplex PCR reads via MiXCR and lists one record per CDR3 protein. The data hold about 260,000 distinct CDR3 sequences, with about 17% observed a single time. The CDR3 length is 12 residues. Germline loops: CDR1 MNHNS, CDR2 SASEGT. Regarding the study as a whole: Clonotypes that were expanded in thyroid above 0.001 mostly appeared in blood too.

The study included ophthalmopathy patients with Clinical Activity Score at least 3, NOSPECS grade at least 4 and duration under 3 months. Exclusion followed for patients with uncontrolled infection, other autoimmune disease, pregnancy or lactation. About this clonotype: What it recognizes is unknown. A much bigger clone sits one base away, suggesting this may be a read error.

The origin of this receptor is a woman between 18 and 29 years old with Graves' ophthalmopathy. The chain uses TRBV6-1 and TRBJ1-1; TRBD1 agrees at 7 bases. The sequencing input was blood. This CDR3 is CAGRQGTTETFF. CDR3 bases: TGTGCCGGTCGACAGGGCACCACTGAAACTTTCTTT.